A selection of T cell receptor beta chains follows, all from one sample in a study of T cells in localized non-small cell lung cancer. Using immunoSEQ multiplex PCR, the repertoire was profiled, and TCRdb retains in-frame clones only, with some absent. The sample lists tens of thousands of clones; around 92% were seen once. The source material was peripheral blood, sampled before any cancer treatment. Receptor source: a female donor older than 55 with stage I lung adenocarcinoma. Both conserved end residues are part of each CDR3. D genes are given only for firm matches. The size of a clone is reported for some rows only, either as once, few or many, or as a class for expanded clones.

v_call,d_call,clone_size,j_call,cdr3_aa,cdr3_nt
TRBV19,TRBD1,.,TRBJ1-1,CASRAADRGRTNTEAFF,TGTGCCAGTAGGGCCGCGGACAGGGGAAGAACGAACACTGAAGCTTTCTTT
TRBV28,TRBD2,.,TRBJ2-5,CASSLAGGTETQYF,TGTGCCAGCAGTTTAGCGGGAGGCACAGAGACCCAGTACTTC
TRBV9,.,.,TRBJ2-4,CASSPSYGAKNIQYF,TGTGCCAGCAGCCCGTCCTACGGGGCCAAAAACATTCAGTACTTC
TRBV7-2,.,once,TRBJ1-2,CASSLEGDVYGYTF,TGTGCCAGCAGCTTAGAGGGTGACGTCTATGGCTACACCTTC
TRBV10-3,.,.,TRBJ1-1,CAISKEQGTEAFF,TGTGCCATCAGTAAAGAACAGGGAACTGAAGCTTTCTTT
TRBV19,.,.,TRBJ2-2,CASSPPGLMTGELFF,TGTGCCAGTAGCCCCCCGGGCCTTATGACCGGGGAGCTGTTTTTT
TRBV4-3,.,once,TRBJ1-1,CASSQDGVVGFDTEAFF,TGCGCCAGCAGCCAAGATGGAGTCGTAGGATTTGACACTGAAGCTTTCTTT
TRBV29-1,.,.,TRBJ1-2,CSVGRGYEANYGYTF,TGCAGCGTTGGACGGGGGTACGAAGCTAACTATGGCTACACCTTC
TRBV6-6,.,few,TRBJ1-6,CASSYPAAPSGSPLHF,TGTGCCAGCAGTTACCCGGCCGCGCCCTCGGGATCACCCCTCCACTTT
TRBV29-1,.,few,TRBJ2-3,CSGDSRESTDTQYF,TGCAGCGGGGATTCCCGGGAGAGCACAGATACGCAGTATTTT
TRBV7-6,.,.,TRBJ2-5,CASTPSNEETQYF,TGTGCCAGCACCCCTAGTAACGAGGAGACCCAGTACTTC
TRBV27,.,.,TRBJ1-5,CASSISNQPQHF,TGTGCCAGCAGTATTAGCAATCAGCCCCAGCATTTT
TRBV5-1,TRBD2,.,TRBJ2-7,CASSLGRRAGGFSYEQYF,TGCGCCAGCAGCTTGGGGCGAAGGGCGGGGGGATTCTCCTACGAGCAGTACTTC
TRBV10-3,.,.,TRBJ2-3,CAISGAGGTQYF,TGTGCCATCAGTGGTGCCGGGGGTACGCAGTATTTT
TRBV7-9,TRBD1,.,TRBJ1-1,CASSTRGQGNEAFF,TGTGCCAGCAGCACCCGGGGACAGGGGAACGAAGCTTTCTTT
TRBV6-6,.,.,TRBJ1-1,CASRSTDTEAFF,TGTGCCAGCAGATCGACAGACACTGAAGCTTTCTTT
TRBV2,TRBD1,.,TRBJ1-2,CASRGQGVYGYTF,TGTGCCAGCAGGGGACAGGGAGTTTATGGCTACACCTTC
TRBV19,TRBD1,.,TRBJ1-5,CASSSFGQGGAWSNQPQHF,TGTGCCAGTAGCTCCTTCGGACAGGGAGGGGCTTGGAGCAATCAGCCCCAGCATTTT
TRBV5-5,.,few,TRBJ1-6,CASSLLGGALNSPLHF,TGTGCCAGCAGCCTACTGGGAGGGGCGCTGAATTCACCCCTCCACTTT
TRBV7-2,.,.,TRBJ2-7,CASSLVGTDSYEQYF,TGTGCCAGCAGCTTAGTGGGGACGGACTCCTACGAGCAGTACTTC
TRBV19,TRBD1,.,TRBJ2-3,CASTRRGQGWGDTQYF,TGTGCCAGTACCCGAAGGGGACAGGGGTGGGGAGATACGCAGTATTTT
TRBV9,TRBD1,.,TRBJ1-2,CASSVAGWGTVGYTF,TGTGCCAGCAGCGTAGCTGGTTGGGGGACAGTGGGCTACACCTTC
TRBV7-2,.,.,TRBJ1-3,CASSLAYGNTIYF,TGTGCCAGCAGCTTGGCATACGGAAACACCATATATTTT
TRBV6-1,.,.,TRBJ1-5,CASSELSQPQHF,TGTGCCAGCAGTGAGCTGAGTCAGCCCCAGCATTTT
TRBV9,TRBD1,.,TRBJ1-1,CASSVDRDSGREAFF,TGTGCCAGCAGCGTAGACCGGGACAGCGGTAGGGAAGCTTTCTTT
TRBV19,TRBD1,.,TRBJ2-2,CASSKGQGAGTGELFF,TGTGCCAGTAGTAAGGGACAGGGGGCGGGCACCGGGGAGCTGTTTTTT
TRBV7-2,TRBD1,few,TRBJ1-2,CASSTRQGGVGYTF,TGTGCCAGCAGCACTAGACAGGGGGGCGTCGGCTACACCTTC